The present T cell receptor beta chain was sequenced within a study of CD8 T cells in Susac syndrome. On the study more broadly: The Susac syndrome patients were therapy-naive, on corticosteroids, or on intravenous immunoglobulin alone at blood draw.

An input of 0.5 to 1 ug of RNA was subjected to reverse transcription using random hexamers. TCRdb reanalysed the immunoSEQ multiplex PCR reads using MiXCR and keeps one entry per CDR3 protein. The sample holds some 110,000 distinct CDR3 sequences, roughly 95% seen once. TCR beta from blood CD8+ and CD4+ T cells was sequenced. Negative magnetic isolation gave CD8+ and CD4+ cells; FACS enriched CD8+ TEMRA. The CDR3 has 16 residues. V lost 5 bases, J lost 3 bases, and 19 bases lay in between. Input material: CD4+ T cells from PBMCs. The TCR was taken from a human donor with Susac syndrome. This chain connects TRBV12-3 or TRBV12-4 to TRBJ1-2; no definite D call. In DNA, the CDR3 is TGTGCCAGCAGTCACCTGGGAGTGGGAGCAGACTATGGCTACACCTTC. This gives the protein CASSHLGVGADYGYTF.